The following is a T cell receptor (beta chain) sequence with its context. Its antigen remains unidentified. For CDR3 and TCR beta VDJ profiling, genomic DNA was the template used. TCRdb fed the reads into MiXCR, producing one record per CDR3 protein. The sample shows about 210,000 distinct CDR3 sequences, around 63% of them seen only once. These data belong to a study of CD8+CD57+ T cells in acquired aplastic anemia. Across the whole study: Quantities of DNA derived from sorted CD4+ and CD8+ cells averaged around 3 ug. Sequencing produced an average of about 10 million reads per healthy donor for CD4+ cells.

Regarding the study as a whole: No significant patient-versus-control difference appeared in CD8+ Simpson's diversity. Patients and controls shared nearly 30 CD8+ CDR3 sequences, highly expressed in patients.

The TCR comes from a human donor in good health. The specimen sequenced was sorted CD4+, CD8+, or CD8+CD57+ T cells (not recorded which) from PBMCs.

The CDR3 nucleotides are TGCGCCAGCAGCTTGGTGGGACTAGCGGGAGCGAGCGAGCAGTACTTC. The encoded protein is CASSLVGLAGASEQYF. The chain carries TRBV5-1 and TRBJ2-7; 14 bases map to TRBD2. CDR1 SGHRS and CDR2 YFSETQ come from the germline V gene. With 0 bases clipped from V and 6 bases from J, the junction kept 5 bases outside the gene matches. The CDR3 runs to 16 residues.